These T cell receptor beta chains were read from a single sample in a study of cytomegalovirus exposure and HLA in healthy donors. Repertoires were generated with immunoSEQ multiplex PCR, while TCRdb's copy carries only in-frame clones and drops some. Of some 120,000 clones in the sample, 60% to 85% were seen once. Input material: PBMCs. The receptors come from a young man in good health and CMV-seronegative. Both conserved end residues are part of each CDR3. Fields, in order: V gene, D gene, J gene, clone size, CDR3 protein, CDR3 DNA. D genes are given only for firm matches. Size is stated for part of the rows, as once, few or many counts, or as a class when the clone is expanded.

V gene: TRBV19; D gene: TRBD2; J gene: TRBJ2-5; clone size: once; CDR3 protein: CASSMGWRERGETQYF; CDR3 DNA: TGTGCCAGTAGTATGGGATGGCGGGAGCGGGGAGAGACCCAGTACTTC
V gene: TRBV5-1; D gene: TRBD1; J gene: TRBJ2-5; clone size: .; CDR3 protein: CASSEGVRGRRETQYF; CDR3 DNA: TGCGCCAGCAGCGAAGGCGTCAGGGGGCGCAGGGAGACCCAGTACTTC
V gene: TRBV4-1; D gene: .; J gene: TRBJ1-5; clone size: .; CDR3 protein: CASSQEPGINQPQHF; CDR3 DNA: TGCGCCAGCAGCCAAGAGCCGGGGATCAATCAGCCCCAGCATTTT
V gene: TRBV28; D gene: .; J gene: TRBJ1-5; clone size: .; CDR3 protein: CASSPGGDNQPQHF; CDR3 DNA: TGTGCCAGCAGCCCGGGGGGGGACAATCAGCCCCAGCATTTT
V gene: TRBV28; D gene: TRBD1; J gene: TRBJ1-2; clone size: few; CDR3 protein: CASSPGQGRERYTF; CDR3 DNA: TGTGCCAGCAGCCCCGGACAGGGAAGAGAACGCTACACCTTC
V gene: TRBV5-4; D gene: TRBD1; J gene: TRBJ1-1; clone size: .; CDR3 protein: CASSSTGRATEAFF; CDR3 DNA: TGTGCCAGCAGCTCGACAGGGCGGGCCACTGAAGCTTTCTTT
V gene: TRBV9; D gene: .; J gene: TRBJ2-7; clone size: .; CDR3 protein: CASSVAQRDEQYF; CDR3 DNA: TGTGCCAGCAGCGTAGCCCAGAGGGACGAGCAGTACTTC
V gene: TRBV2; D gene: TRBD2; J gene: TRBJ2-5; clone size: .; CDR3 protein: CASSQDGGGRGETQYF; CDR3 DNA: TGTGCCAGCAGCCAAGACGGGGGGGGCCGAGGGGAGACCCAGTACTTC
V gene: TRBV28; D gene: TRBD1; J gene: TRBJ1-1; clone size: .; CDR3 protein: CASSPTGAGTEAFF; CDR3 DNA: TGTGCCAGCAGCCCGACAGGGGCCGGCACTGAAGCTTTCTTT
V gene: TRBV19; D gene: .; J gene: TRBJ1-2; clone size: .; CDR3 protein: CASRLDSTSNYGYTF; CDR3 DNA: TGTGCCAGTAGGCTAGACAGCACCTCTAACTATGGCTACACCTTC
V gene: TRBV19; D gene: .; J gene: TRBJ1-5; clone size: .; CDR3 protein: CASSMGGAGNQPQHF; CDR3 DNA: TGTGCCAGTAGTATGGGGGGGGCCGGCAATCAGCCCCAGCATTTT
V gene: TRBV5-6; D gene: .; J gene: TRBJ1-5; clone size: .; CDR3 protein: CASSTGFNQPQHF; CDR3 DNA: TGTGCCAGCTCTACAGGGTTCAATCAGCCCCAGCATTTT
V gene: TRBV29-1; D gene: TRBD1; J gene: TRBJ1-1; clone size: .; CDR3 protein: CSAVGQGAMNTEAFF; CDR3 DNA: TGCAGCGCCGTTGGACAGGGGGCAATGAACACTGAAGCTTTCTTT
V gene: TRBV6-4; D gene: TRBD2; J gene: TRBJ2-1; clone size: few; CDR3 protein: CASSEGTSGYNEQFF; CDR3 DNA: TGTGCCAGCAGTGAAGGGACTAGCGGGTACAATGAGCAGTTCTTC
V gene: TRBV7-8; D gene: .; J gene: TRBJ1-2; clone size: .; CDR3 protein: CASSLRVPDYGYTF; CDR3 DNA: TGTGCCAGCAGCTTACGGGTCCCGGACTATGGCTACACCTTC
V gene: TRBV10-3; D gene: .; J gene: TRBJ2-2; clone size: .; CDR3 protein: CATMNTGELFF; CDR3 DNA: TGTGCCACTATGAACACCGGGGAGCTGTTTTTT
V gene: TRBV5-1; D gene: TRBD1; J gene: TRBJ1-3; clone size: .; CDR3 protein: CASSCRSGTGCNTIYF; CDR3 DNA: TGCGCCAGCAGCTGTCGCTCCGGGACAGGGTGTAACACCATATATTTT
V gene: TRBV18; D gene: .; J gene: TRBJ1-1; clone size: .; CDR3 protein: CASSPRAENTEAFF; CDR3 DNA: TGTGCCAGCTCACCACGGGCTGAGAACACTGAAGCTTTCTTT
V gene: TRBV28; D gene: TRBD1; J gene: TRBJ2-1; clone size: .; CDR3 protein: CASSPADRGVQFF; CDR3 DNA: TGTGCCAGCAGTCCCGCCGACAGGGGCGTGCAGTTCTTC
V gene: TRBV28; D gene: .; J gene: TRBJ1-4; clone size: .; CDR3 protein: CASRVRANEKLFF; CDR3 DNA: TGTGCCAGCAGGGTTAGAGCTAATGAAAAACTGTTTTTT
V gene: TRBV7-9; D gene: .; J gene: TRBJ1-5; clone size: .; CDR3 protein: CASSLGQGNQPQHF; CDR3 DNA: TGTGCCAGCAGCTTAGGTCAGGGGAATCAGCCCCAGCATTTT
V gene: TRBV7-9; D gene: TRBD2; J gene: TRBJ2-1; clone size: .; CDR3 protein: CASSLEGSGRNEQFF; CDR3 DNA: TGTGCCAGCAGCTTAGAGGGTAGCGGGAGAAATGAGCAGTTCTTC
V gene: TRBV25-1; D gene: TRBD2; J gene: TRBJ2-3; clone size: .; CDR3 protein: CASSELTGGSTDTQYF; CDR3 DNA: TGTGCCAGCAGTGAATTGACGGGGGGGAGCACAGATACGCAGTATTTT
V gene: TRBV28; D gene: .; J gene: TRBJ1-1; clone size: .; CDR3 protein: CASSLDQEAFF; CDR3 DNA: TGTGCCAGCAGTTTAGACCAGGAAGCTTTCTTC